This T cell receptor (beta chain) originates from a study of beta chain features in type 1 diabetes. Germline loops: CDR1 MNHNS, CDR2 SASEGT. The CDR3 has 17 residues. V was cut by 2 bases and J by 4 bases, with 20 bases left in between. Notes on the study in general: PCR might favor shorter templates, but any such skew would affect patients and controls equally. Individuals with type 1 diabetes displayed fewer insertions and more deletions at VDJ junctions. Sequencing of cDNA might inflate the share of cells that strongly express TCR.

Reverse transcribing all isolated RNA meant expressed TCRB transcripts were sequenced. Profiled with immunoSEQ multiplex PCR; TCRdb holds only in-frame clones, not every one. The table has roughly 41,000 clones, more than 40% seen once. Sorting based on CD45RO/CCR7/CD25/CD127/CD95/CD27 separated CD4+ naive, central memory, regulatory and stem cell-like memory cells. Comments on this clone: Its antigen is unknown.

The sample was central memory CD4+ T cells from blood. This chain joins TRBV6-1 and TRBJ1-2; perhaps TRBD1 as D (6 bases). The TCR sequence derives from a woman in her late teens or twenties in good health. CDR3 nucleotides: TGTGCCAGCAGTGAAAGGGGGTCCAGGGCGTCACGCTATGGCTACACCTTC. Amino acids: CASSERGSRASRYGYTF.